This T cell receptor (beta chain) was found in a study of vaccination and CD4 T cells after COVID-19. Study-wide background: Overlapping SARS-CoV-2, HCoV-NL63, HCoV-OC43 and HCoV-229E spike peptides were used to stimulate cells.

With the Oncomine TCR Beta short-read assay, DNA from cultured CD4+ T cells was sequenced. The source of extracted genomic DNA was cultured CD4+ T cells. Via MiXCR, TCRdb re-called the PCR reads, giving one row per CDR3 protein. Among some 11,000 distinct CDR3 sequences listed, under 70% were seen once. The CDR3 is made up of 14 amino acids. V shed 5 bases and J shed 2 bases, with 14 bases lying between them. CDR1 is DFQATT and CDR2 is SNEGSKA in the germline V gene (reference sequence). A remark on this clonotype: Its cognate antigen is unknown.

Stated treatment: approximately 10-day PBMC culture with coronavirus spike peptide pools or control peptides (ViraFEST assay). Once peptide pools had expanded antigen-specific T cells, ViraFEST sequenced TCRs. PCR-confirmed positives ranged from March to December 2020, preceding US Alpha, Beta and Delta variants. Sample: CD4+ T cells from blood, cultured in vitro. The TCR originated in a human donor who had recovered from COVID-19. The rearrangement links TRBV20-1 to TRBJ2-3, with D uncertain. The CDR3 DNA sequence: TGCAGTGCTCCGGCCCCTTATCCCACAGATACGCAGTATTTT. This gives the protein CSAPAPYPTDTQYF.